A selection of T cell receptor beta chains follows, all from one sample in a study of metastatic and nonmetastatic thyroid tumors. TCRdb re-clonotyped the PCR reads through MiXCR. The data hold approximately 70,000 clones, with around 18% observed a single time. Material for sequencing was blood. These receptors were collected from a female donor with papillary thyroid cancer or a benign thyroid nodule (not recorded which). Some clones in this sample may be carry-over from other donors' samples. Each CDR3 is given with its conserved first and last residue. The D gene is left open where the match is weak. Rows give clone size only sometimes, using once, few, many, or a class for an expanded clone.

TRBJ2-1	TRBD2	TRBV5-1	many	TGCGCCAGCAGCTTGGCCGACCGGGAGGGCAGAGAGCAGTTCTTC	CASSLADREGREQFF
TRBJ2-1	TRBD2	TRBV28	many	TGTGCCAGCAGTGTACTAGCGGATGGATACAATGAGCAGTTCTTC	CASSVLADGYNEQFF
TRBJ1-1	-	TRBV5-1	many	TGCGCCAGCAGCTTCTCAGCAATGAACACTGAAGCTTTCTTT	CASSFSAMNTEAFF
TRBJ2-7	-	TRBV6-1	-	TGTGCCAGCAGCAAATGGAGCGCTGGTGGCTCTGGCGAGCAGTACTTC	CASSKWSAGGSGEQYF
TRBJ2-1	-	TRBV27	few	TGTGCCAGCAGTTTATCCGACACAAAGGGTGAGCAGTTCTTC	CASSLSDTKGEQFF
TRBJ1-2	TRBD1	TRBV6-2/TRBV6-3	-	TGTGCCAGCAGTTATCGATCGACAGGGCGGGTCGATGGCTACACCTTC	CASSYRSTGRVDGYTF
TRBJ1-5	-	TRBV27	few	TGTGCCAGCAAGGGGATTGGGCCCCAGCATTTT	CASKGIGPQHF
TRBJ1-5	TRBD1	TRBV6-1	-	TGTGCCAGCAGTGAAGAGGGGACAGGGGGAGGACAGCCCCAGCATTTT	CASSEEGTGGGQPQHF
TRBJ2-4	-	TRBV19	many	TGTGCCAGCCGAAAGGAGGGTTTAGCCAAAAACATTCAGTACTTC	CASRKEGLAKNIQYF
TRBJ1-4	-	TRBV2	many	TGTGCCAGCAAAGTGCAAGGGCAAGCTAATGAAAAACTGTTTTTT	CASKVQGQANEKLFF
TRBJ2-1	TRBD2	TRBV24-1	few	TGTGCCACCAGTGATTTAGTACTAGCGGGAAACAATGAGCAGTTCTTC	CATSDLVLAGNNEQFF
TRBJ2-7	TRBD2	TRBV29-1	-	TGCATCGTAACCAGAGCGGGAGGCGGGTACGAGCAGTACTTC	CIVTRAGGGYEQYF
TRBJ2-3	TRBD2	TRBV6-4	many	TGTGCCAGCAGTGACGGGCGGCTAGCGGGCACAGATACGCAGTATTTT	CASSDGRLAGTDTQYF
TRBJ2-1	TRBD2	TRBV2	many	TGTGCCAGCAGTGCGACTAGCGATGAGCAGTTCTTC	CASSATSDEQFF
TRBJ2-1	TRBD1	TRBV28	many	TGTGCCAGCCTCTGGACAGGGTCATACAATGAGCAGTTCTTC	CASLWTGSYNEQFF
TRBJ2-7	TRBD2	TRBV13	many	TGTGCCAGCAGCTTAGTAGGAGGGAGGGGTGACTACTACGAGCAGTACTTC	CASSLVGGRGDYYEQYF
TRBJ2-5	-	TRBV5-1	many	TGCGCCAGCAGCCTAACCGCCCAAGAGACCCAGTACTTC	CASSLTAQETQYF
TRBJ2-2	-	TRBV19	many	TGTGCCAGTTCCGGTGGCGGGACGGTCGGGGAGCTGTTTTTT	CASSGGGTVGELFF
TRBJ1-2	TRBD1	TRBV12-3/TRBV12-4	many	TGTGCTGCGGAGGGGGCCGAGGGCTACACCTTC	CAAEGAEGYTF
TRBJ2-7	TRBD1	TRBV6-1	few	TGTGCCAGCAGTGAAGCGGGACAGGGCTCCTACGAGCAGTACTTC	CASSEAGQGSYEQYF